This TCR beta chain derives from a study of T-cell memory formation after mild COVID-19. In the study overall: Across donors, TCR clusters were largely donor specific.

This clonotype was picked up a small number of times. The antigen is undetermined. V shed 0 bases and J shed 6 bases, with 14 bases lying between them. The CDR3 totals 15 residues. CDR1 and CDR2 (germline): SGDLS, YYNGEE. Notes on the study in general: Confirmation was lacking for SARS-CoV-2 specificity of second-wave clones that peaked on day 37. There was a balanced CD4/CD8 profile in clones contracting day 15 to 85, and later expanders leaned CD4+.

MiXCR was run by TCRdb on the 5' RACE reads, yielding one entry per CDR3 protein. The sample carries roughly 100,000 distinct CDR3 sequences, about 15% recorded once. The chain is built from TRBV9 and TRBJ2-3; TRBD1 might be the D (6 bases). Input material: PBMCs or a T cell subset sorted from them (not recorded which). This clonotype was obtained from a man aged 18 to 29 who had mild COVID-19 (a few samples of this study predate the infection). Cell type and time point are not known. CDR3 DNA: TGTGCCAGCAGCGTAGGACAGGCTCAGATGGATACGCAGTATTTT. Translating it yields CASSVGQAQMDTQYF.